The 30 T cell receptor beta chains below all came from one sample that was sequenced in a study of PD-1 blockade in classical Hodgkin lymphoma. The data were produced by immunoSEQ multiplex PCR, yet TCRdb's version contains in-frame clones alone and is incomplete. The table lists 100,000 or so clones, about nine tenths of them singletons. Noted time point: cycle 4 day 1 (C4D1), after less than seven weeks of nivolumab. Each of the patients experienced relapse following autologous stem cell transplantation, and their brentuximab vedotin exposure differed. The specimen was peripheral blood mononuclear cells (PBMCs), collected before the fourth cycle of nivolumab. These receptors came from a human donor with classical Hodgkin lymphoma.

The rearrangement uses TRBV30 and TRBJ1-2; D unresolved. Between the trimmed V and J ends, which lost 2 bases and 1 base, there was a span of 2 bases. Germline lookup yields CDR1 GTSNPN and CDR2 SVGIG (reference sequence). The CDR3 is made up of 11 amino acids. The CDR3 protein is CAWSRNYGYTF. CDR3 bases: TGTGCCTGGAGTCGTAACTATGGCTACACCTTC.

This clone has a single count. The V call is TRBV30, the J call TRBJ1-2; D not certain. V lost 5 bases and J 3 bases, leaving 19 bases between the germline ends. Germline V CDR1 and CDR2: GTSNPN, SVGIG (reference sequence). CDR3 length: 15 residues. The CDR3 reads CAWFRIEGHDYGYTF. CDR3 nucleotides: TGTGCCTGGTTCCGAATAGAAGGGCATGACTATGGCTACACCTTC.

J is TRBJ1-4 and V is TRBV18, with TRBD1 as a possible D gene (6 bases). CDR3 length: 16 amino acids. Trimming took 1 base from V and 0 from J, leaving 9 bases between them. CDR1 is KGHSH, CDR2 LQKENI, per germline. Written as DNA, the CDR3 is TGTGCCAGCTCACCACAAGGACAGCCAACTAATGAAAAACTGTTTTTT. Residues: CASSPQGQPTNEKLFF.

The chain recombines TRBV11-2 with TRBJ2-3; maybe TRBD1 (5 bases). There are 16 residues in the CDR3. CDR1 is SGHAT, CDR2 FQNNGV, per germline. V was trimmed by 5 bases and J by 1 base, leaving 16 bases between them. This CDR3 reads CASSPLTGRGTDTQYF. The CDR3 coding sequence is TGTGCCAGCAGCCCCCTTACGGGCAGGGGCACAGATACGCAGTATTTT.

V and J are TRBV28 and TRBJ1-1; D is unresolved. The germline V gene has CDR1 MDHEN and CDR2 SYDVKM. This CDR3 is built from 14 residues. V was pared by 2 bases and J by 0 bases, with 7 bases between. Here the CDR3 reads CASSLTWVNTEAFF. CDR3 nucleotides: TGTGCCAGCAGTTTAACGTGGGTGAACACTGAAGCTTTCTTT. The full variable domain, its missing parts supplied by reference TRBV28 and TRBJ1-1, is DVKVTQSSRYLVKRTGEKVFLECVQDMDHENMFWYRQDPGLGLRLIYFSYDVKMKEKGDIPEGYSVSREKKERFSLILESASTNQTSMYLCASSLTWVNTEAFFGQGTRLTVV.

This clone turned up a few times. The chain carries TRBV19 and TRBJ1-5; D remains unclear. V dropped 6 bases and J dropped 0 bases, with 6 bases sitting between them. This CDR3 is built from 13 residues. Germline V gives CDR1 LNHDA, CDR2 SQIVND (reference sequence). This chain's CDR3 is CASRRASNQPQHF. CDR3 DNA sequence: TGTGCCAGTAGGCGAGCTAGCAATCAGCCCCAGCATTTT. Full variable domain (outside the CDR3, taken from reference TRBV19 and TRBJ1-5): DGGITQSPKYLFRKEGQNVTLSCEQNLNHDAMYWYRQDPGQGLRLIYYSQIVNDFQKGDIAEGYSVSREKKESFPLTVTSAQKNPTAFYLCASRRASNQPQHFGDGTRLSIL.

The chain joins TRBV30 to TRBJ2-2, with 9 bases aligning to TRBD2. Germline trimming cut 4 bases from V and 1 base from J; bases unmatched to any gene: 4. Germline lookup yields CDR1 GTSNPN and CDR2 SVGIG (reference sequence). The CDR3 is 15 amino acids. Here the CDR3 DNA reads TGTGCCTGGACTACAGCGGGAGGGAACACCGGGGAGCTGTTTTTT. Its translation is CAWTTAGGNTGELFF.

V gene TRBV6-4 combines with J gene TRBJ2-3; D might be TRBD2 (6 bases). This CDR3 is 16 amino acids long. The ends were cut back, 6 bases at V and 0 bases at J, with 16 bases in the middle. The germline gives CDR1 MRHNA, CDR2 SNTAGT. The CDR3 bases are TGTGCCAGCAGCCAATGGAGGGTAACTAGCACAGATACGCAGTATTTT. It translates to CASSQWRVTSTDTQYF.

The genes are TRBV27 and TRBJ1-1; weak D call: TRBD1 (5 bases). Germline lookup yields CDR1 MNHEY and CDR2 SMNVEV (reference sequence). The CDR3 extends over 13 amino acids. The germline V and J ends were trimmed by 6 bases and 5 bases, with 13 bases remaining between them. The CDR3 DNA sequence: TGTGCCAGCAGCCGACTAAAGGGGACTGAAGCTTTCTTT. Its protein is CASSRLKGTEAFF.

CDR3 sequence reads: CASSPGTGGTYGYTF. In DNA, the CDR3 is TGTGCCAGCAGCCCGGGGACAGGGGGTACCTATGGCTACACCTTC. The chain recombines TRBV27 with TRBJ1-2, with TRBD1 identical over 11 bases. Germline V gene data show CDR1 as MNHEY and CDR2 as SMNVEV (reference sequence). The V segment lost 6 bases and the J segment 4 bases; nucleotides outside the gene matches: 7. There are 15 residues in the CDR3.

V is TRBV4-1 and J is TRBJ2-7; 9 bases align to TRBD2. The CDR3 has 15 amino acids. The germline CDR1 and CDR2 sequences are MGHRA and YSYEKL. J lost 5 bases, V lost 6 bases, and 11 bases had no gene match. CDR3 region: CASRNRVAGVDEQYF. The DNA for the CDR3 is TGCGCCAGCAGGAATCGCGTAGCGGGAGTAGACGAGCAGTACTTC.

The chain employs TRBV27 and TRBJ1-4, with D hard to call. Trimming took 2 bases from V and 4 from J, leaving 8 bases between them. Germline V gene data show CDR1 as MNHEY and CDR2 as SMNVEV (reference sequence). The CDR3 has 14 amino acids. The CDR3 DNA follows: TGTGCCAGCAGTTTAGCTGGTAATAATGAAAAACTGTTTTTT. This sequence encodes CASSLAGNNEKLFF.

The rearrangement uses TRBV19 and TRBJ1-5; D unclear. Trimming removed 11 bases at V and 6 bases at J, with 17 bases between. The germline V gene has CDR1 LNHDA and CDR2 SQIVND (reference sequence). The CDR3 is made up of 13 amino acids. CDR3 nucleotides: TGTGCCGTAGCGGACGGTTCCCTTCAGCCCCAGCATTTT. It is translated as CAVADGSLQPQHF.

Here the CDR3 reads CASSLDLLAGGWDTQYF. The DNA of the CDR3 is TGTGCCAGCAGCTTAGACCTACTAGCGGGAGGTTGGGATACGCAGTATTTT. The chain recombines TRBV7-2 with TRBJ2-3; 12 bases match TRBD2. The CDR3 extends over 17 amino acids. Unmatched junction bases numbered 8, after V lost 1 base and J lost 6 bases. Germline V gene sequence: CDR1 SGHTA, CDR2 FQGNSA.

V gene TRBV6-6 combines with J gene TRBJ1-2; D is perhaps TRBD1 (6 bases). Germline V gene data show CDR1 as MNHNY and CDR2 as SVGAGI (reference sequence). The CDR3 has 15 amino acids. The V end was cut by 0 bases, the J end by 4 bases, with 12 bases between. CDR3 protein: CASSYSRGGSYGYTF. CDR3 in DNA: TGTGCCAGCAGTTACTCGAGGGGGGGCAGCTATGGCTACACCTTC.

The rearrangement joins TRBV15 to TRBJ2-1; D ambiguous. Germline CDR1 and CDR2: LNHNV and YYDKDF (reference sequence). Trimming stripped 0 bases from V and 7 bases from J, with 7 bases between. This CDR3 is 13 amino acids long. CDR3 sequence: CATSRENSNEQFF. The CDR3 nucleotides read TGTGCCACCAGCAGAGAGAATAGTAATGAGCAGTTCTTC.

The chain is built from TRBV18 and TRBJ2-3; D uncertain. The germline gives CDR1 KGHSH, CDR2 LQKENI. The CDR3 extends over 14 amino acids. V dropped 1 base and J dropped 4 bases, with 9 bases sitting between them. CDR3 region: CASSPLSGPDTQYF. The CDR3 DNA follows: TGTGCCAGCTCACCACTATCTGGACCAGATACGCAGTATTTT. Full variable domain (outside the CDR3, taken from reference TRBV18 and TRBJ2-3): NAGVMQNPRHLVRRRGQEARLRCSPMKGHSHVYWYRQLPEEGLKFMVYLQKENIIDESGMPKERFSAEFPKEGPSILRIQQVVRGDSAAYFCASSPLSGPDTQYFGPGTRLTVL.

V usage is TRBV18 and J usage is TRBJ2-1; D is perhaps TRBD2 (6 bases). V shed 0 bases and J shed 14 bases, with 14 bases lying between them. Germline lookup yields CDR1 KGHSH and CDR2 LQKENI. The CDR3 length is 13 residues. The CDR3 coding sequence is TGTGCCAGCTCACCACCTTCGGAGGGTGTTAAGTTCTTC. Translation gives CASSPPSEGVKFF.

The chain uses TRBV6-1 and TRBJ2-5; D gene ambiguous. The germline V and J ends were trimmed by 2 bases and 4 bases, with 8 bases remaining between them. The CDR3 runs 13 residues. Germline CDR1 reads MNHNS; CDR2 reads SASEGT. CDR3 in DNA: TGTGCCAGCAGTGAACCCGTAACAGAGACCCAGTACTTC. Protein product: CASSEPVTETQYF.

The chain uses TRBV2 and TRBJ1-1, with a tentative D call TRBD1 (6 bases). CDR3 length: 14 residues. CDR1 SNHLY and CDR2 FYNNEI come from the germline V gene. V was shortened by 3 bases and J by 2 bases, with 10 bases between the two germline ends. The CDR3 region has the DNA TGTGCCAGCAGTGAGGACAGATTAAACACTGAAGCTTTCTTT. Its translation: CASSEDRLNTEAFF. Full variable domain (rest looked up from reference TRBV2 and TRBJ1-1): EPEVTQTPSHQVTQMGQEVILRCVPISNHLYFYWYRQILGQKVEFLVSFYNNEISEKSEIFDDQFSVERPDGSNFTLKIRSTKLEDSAMYFCASSEDRLNTEAFFGQGTRLTVV.

The rearrangement joins TRBV4-2 to TRBJ2-7; TRBD2 matches 9 bases. Unmatched junction bases numbered 12, after V lost 4 bases and J lost 5 bases. The CDR3 consists of 16 residues. CDR1 and CDR2 (germline): LGHNA, YNFKEQ. CDR3 DNA: TGTGCCAGCAGCCCCCAACCGGGACTAGCAGGAGACGAGCAGTACTTC. This codes for CASSPQPGLAGDEQYF.

The chain carries TRBV19 and TRBJ1-5; 8 bases are a match to TRBD1. Trimming took 4 bases from V and 0 from J; bases not matched to a gene: 5. Germline V gene sequence: CDR1 LNHDA, CDR2 SQIVND (reference sequence). This CDR3 comprises 16 residues. CDR3 sequence (DNA): TGTGCCAGTAGTAATCGACAGGGGAATAGCAATCAGCCCCAGCATTTT. This sequence encodes CASSNRQGNSNQPQHF. The variable domain in full, completed from reference TRBV19 and TRBJ1-5, reads DGGITQSPKYLFRKEGQNVTLSCEQNLNHDAMYWYRQDPGQGLRLIYYSQIVNDFQKGDIAEGYSVSREKKESFPLTVTSAQKNPTAFYLCASSNRQGNSNQPQHFGDGTRLSIL.

The sample holds one count of this clone. This rearrangement joins TRBV6-5 to TRBJ1-2, with a possible D match to TRBD1 (5 bases). In germline, CDR1 is MNHEY, CDR2 SVGAGI. V was shortened by 2 bases and J by 8 bases, with 9 bases between the two germline ends. There are 12 residues in the CDR3. CDR3 bases: TGTGCCAGCAGTTACAGGGGCGAGGGCTACACCTTC. It yields the protein CASSYRGEGYTF.

This chain joins TRBV6-5 and TRBJ1-2; 7 bases are a match to TRBD1. Germline values: CDR1 MNHEY, CDR2 SVGAGI. The CDR3 runs to 14 residues. V lost 3 bases and J lost 4; bases outside the gene matches: 5. CDR3 sequence reads: CASSYSGGTYGYTF. The CDR3 nucleotides are TGTGCCAGCAGTTATTCAGGGGGAACCTATGGCTACACCTTC.

The chain couples TRBV25-1 to TRBJ1-1; D remains unclear. V was trimmed by 3 bases and J by 1 base, leaving 6 bases between them. CDR1 is MGHDK and CDR2 is SYGVNS in the germline V gene. The CDR3 runs 13 residues. The CDR3, as DNA: TGTGCCAGCAGTGACGTAGCGAACACTGAAGCTTTCTTT. Translating it yields CASSDVANTEAFF.

This clone has a handful of counts. V gene TRBV27 combines with J gene TRBJ2-2; no clear D gene. This CDR3 contains 13 residues. The V end was cut by 6 bases, the J end by 5 bases, with 10 bases between. CDR1 and CDR2 from the germline V gene are MNHEY and SMNVEV (reference sequence). This chain's CDR3 is CASRTGHTGELFF. The CDR3 DNA reads TGTGCCAGCAGAACCGGGCATACCGGGGAGCTGTTTTTT.

V and J are TRBV19 and TRBJ2-7; TRBD2 agrees at 10 bases. Germline loops: CDR1 LNHDA, CDR2 SQIVND (reference sequence). The CDR3 is 17 residues long. V lost 6 bases, J lost 0 bases, and 11 bases stayed unmatched. DNA of the CDR3: TGTGCCAGTAGCCGGGGCGGGCTAGCGGGAGACTCCTACGAGCAGTACTTC. As protein: CASSRGGLAGDSYEQYF. Drawing the rest from reference TRBV19 and TRBJ2-7, the complete variable domain is DGGITQSPKYLFRKEGQNVTLSCEQNLNHDAMYWYRQDPGQGLRLIYYSQIVNDFQKGDIAEGYSVSREKKESFPLTVTSAQKNPTAFYLCASSRGGLAGDSYEQYFGPGTRLTVT.

This clone appeared a single time. The chain combines TRBV5-1 with TRBJ1-3; maybe TRBD1 (5 bases). Trimming took off 6 bases at V and 3 bases at J, with 7 bases between the two ends. Germline CDR1 and CDR2: SGHRS and YFSETQ. This CDR3 has 12 amino acids. The CDR3 bases are TGCGCCAGCACGACAGATGGAAACACCATATATTTT. Translating gives CASTTDGNTIYF.

The gene calls are TRBV30 and TRBJ2-2; D is uncertain. Per germline, CDR1 GTSNPN and CDR2 SVGIG (reference sequence). V gave up 3 bases and J gave up 1 base, with 9 bases separating them. The CDR3 is 14 amino acids. DNA for the CDR3: TGTGCCTGGAGAGAAGGGTTGAACACCGGGGAGCTGTTTTTT. Amino acids: CAWREGLNTGELFF. Full variable domain (remainder filled in from reference TRBV30 and TRBJ2-2): SQTIHQWPATLVQPVGSPLSLECTVEGTSNPNLYWYRQAAGRGLQLLFYSVGIGQISSEVPQNLSASRPQDRQFILSSKKLLLSDSGFYLCAWREGLNTGELFFGEGSRLTVL.

The chain carries TRBV5-6 and TRBJ1-1; the D is unclear. V lost 0 bases and J 1 base, leaving 10 bases between the germline ends. Per germline, CDR1 SGHDT and CDR2 YYEEEE. This CDR3 has 15 residues. The DNA of the CDR3 is TGTGCCAGCAGCTTGGACTGGGCAAGGAACACTGAAGCTTTCTTT. It codes for CASSLDWARNTEAFF.